The sequence of this TCR beta chain was determined in a study of regulatory T cells in long-lasting Graves disease. Overall study results and limits: TCR diversity was lower in persistent Graves' patients (versus newly diagnosed ones). There were preferences for TRBV28, TRBJ1-2 and TRBJ2-5 in persistent disease.

Libraries of TCR beta came from iRepertoire HTBI primers plus Arm-PCR of CDR3 regions. TCRdb reprocessed the multiplex PCR reads via MiXCR and lists one record per CDR3 protein. Counted here are 510,000 or so distinct CDR3 sequences, around 12% occurring once; the ten biggest clones make up 8% to 10%. The CDR3 is made up of 15 amino acids. J gave up 10 bases and V 1 base, and 10 bases lay outside the gene matches. CDR1 is LNHDA and CDR2 is SQIVND in the germline V gene (reference sequence). This clonotype was recorded at least ten times. What it binds is not known. The time point is: newly diagnosed GD, antithyroid drugs for less than 3 months. Extracted RNA from PBMCs served as the source of the TCR library. This same sample was also part of a study on T cells in Graves' hyperthyroidism and ophthalmopathy.

The clonotype originates from a woman younger than 45 with Graves disease. Material: peripheral blood mononuclear cells (PBMCs), obtained at new diagnosis, from a patient treated with antithyroid drugs. This sequence joins TRBV19 and TRBJ1-1, with 9 bases matching TRBD1. The CDR3 is CASSIVTGGWRSAFF. DNA for the CDR3: TGTGCCAGTAGTATAGTAACAGGGGGCTGGCGGTCAGCTTTCTTT. The variable domain in full, completed from reference TRBV19 and TRBJ1-1, reads DGGITQSPKYLFRKEGQNVTLSCEQNLNHDAMYWYRQDPGQGLRLIYYSQIVNDFQKGDIAEGYSVSREKKESFPLTVTSAQKNPTAFYLCASSIVTGGWRSAFFGQGTRLTVV.